This passage covers 27 T cell receptor beta chains from one sample sequenced in a study of blood T cell repertoires in COVID-19. Method: immunoSEQ multiplex PCR; TCRdb's copy keeps in-frame clones and lacks some. Counted here are some 200,000 clones, approximately 84% occurring once; the ten biggest clones make up about 6.9%. The sequencing sample was made of peripheral blood. The receptors originated from a human donor with acute or convalescent COVID-19. The donor label of this sample is uncertain.

The J gene is TRBJ2-5, the V gene TRBV28, with D perhaps matching TRBD1 (7 bases). Deletions cut 8 bases from V and 2 bases from J, with 15 bases between. This CDR3 is built from 14 residues. Germline values: CDR1 MDHEN, CDR2 SYDVKM. In DNA, the CDR3 is TGTGCCAGCCGTTCAGGGGGAGGACAAGAGACCCAGTACTTC. As protein: CASRSGGGQETQYF.

The chain combines TRBV27 with TRBJ2-1; a possible D gene is TRBD1 (6 bases). Germline CDR1 reads MNHEY; CDR2 reads SMNVEV (reference sequence). Trimming removed 5 bases from V and 4 bases from J, with 15 bases in between. This CDR3 region has 15 residues. The CDR3, as DNA: TGTGCCAGCAGTGGGACACGTTCACCTTACAATGAGCAGTTCTTC. Translation gives CASSGTRSPYNEQFF.

This chain joins TRBV19 and TRBJ1-2; D call uncertain. This CDR3 has 13 amino acids. V lost 6 bases to trimming and J lost 4 bases, with 12 bases between them. CDR1 and CDR2 (germline): LNHDA, SQIVND (reference sequence). CDR3 sequence: CASRNPGTYGYTF. CDR3 DNA: TGTGCCAGTAGGAATCCGGGAACCTATGGCTACACCTTC.

The genes are TRBV19 and TRBJ2-7; D possibly corresponds to TRBD2 (6 bases). This CDR3 region has 15 residues. Germline V gene lookup returns CDR1 LNHDA and CDR2 SQIVND (reference sequence). Deletions cut 7 bases from V and 5 bases from J, with 21 bases between. The CDR3 nucleotides are TGTGCCAGTACCCCGCGAGGCGGGACGGGGCACGAGCAGTACTTC. This gives the protein CASTPRGGTGHEQYF.

This chain links TRBV20-1 with TRBJ2-3; D is unresolved. V was shortened by 5 bases and J by 6 bases, with 9 bases between the two germline ends. Germline values: CDR1 DFQATT, CDR2 SNEGSKA (reference sequence). The CDR3 is made up of 11 amino acids. The CDR3 here is CSAPKEDTQYF. CDR3 nucleotides: TGCAGTGCTCCCAAGGAGGATACGCAGTATTTT.

The chain uses TRBV10-3 and TRBJ1-5; TRBD1 might be the D (6 bases). Trimming removed 7 bases at V and 6 bases at J, with 13 bases between. The germline V gene encodes CDR1 ENHRY and CDR2 SYGVKD. This CDR3 comprises 13 residues. In DNA form, the CDR3 reads TGTGCCATCAATGGACAGCTTGGTCAGCCCCAGCATTTT. It codes for CAINGQLGQPQHF.

CDR3 amino acids: CASRRGAVNTGELFF. The CDR3 DNA sequence: TGTGCCAGCCGGAGGGGAGCGGTGAACACCGGGGAGCTGTTTTTT. The chain employs TRBV11-2 and TRBJ2-2; tentatively, D is TRBD2 (6 bases). Germline V CDR1 and CDR2: SGHAT, FQNNGV. Trimming removed 8 bases from V and 1 base from J, with 14 bases in between. CDR3 length equals 15 residues.

The chain carries TRBV5-1 and TRBJ2-5; TRBD1 is a possible D gene (7 bases). The germline CDR1 and CDR2 sequences are SGHRS and YFSETQ. The CDR3 sequence is 15 residues long. Trimming removed 4 bases at V and 2 bases at J, with 15 bases between. This CDR3 reads CASSRQGLGQETQYF. CDR3 DNA: TGCGCCAGCAGCCGACAGGGACTTGGTCAAGAGACCCAGTACTTC.

This chain links TRBV5-6 with TRBJ2-7; tentative D call: TRBD2 (6 bases). Germline loops: CDR1 SGHDT, CDR2 YYEEEE. This CDR3 spans 13 amino acids. V was clipped by 4 bases and J by 3 bases, with 11 bases between them. CDR3 sequence reads: CASSREFSYEQYF. In DNA, the CDR3 is TGTGCCAGCAGCCGGGAGTTCAGCTACGAGCAGTACTTC.

The gene calls are TRBV6-5 and TRBJ2-7; TRBD2 matches 8 bases. Germline V gene data show CDR1 as MNHEY and CDR2 as SVGAGI. CDR3 size: 14 residues. The ends lost 4 bases at V and 1 base at J; junction bases unmatched: 3. The CDR3 region has the DNA TGTGCCAGCAGTTGGACTAGCAATTCCTACGAGCAGTACTTC. Encoded protein: CASSWTSNSYEQYF.

V is TRBV9 and J is TRBJ2-3, with D unresolved. Trimming removed 0 bases from V and 2 bases from J, with 4 bases in between. The V gene's germline CDR1 is SGDLS and CDR2 YYNGEE. CDR3 size: 13 residues. The chain's CDR3 is CASSVVHTDTQYF. CDR3 bases: TGTGCCAGCAGCGTAGTCCACACAGATACGCAGTATTTT.

This clone was detected only a few times. The rearrangement uses TRBV5-6 and TRBJ1-3; D remains unclear. The CDR3 consists of 15 residues. CDR1 and CDR2 (germline): SGHDT, YYEEEE. Trimming removed 3 bases from V and 0 bases from J, with 10 bases in between. This CDR3 reads CASSSLGGSGNTIYF. The CDR3 coding sequence is TGTGCCAGCAGCTCCCTTGGCGGCTCTGGAAACACCATATATTTT.

The V gene is TRBV10-1, the J gene TRBJ2-1; possible D gene TRBD1, 6 bases. Germline-derived CDR1 and CDR2 are WNHNN and SYGVQD (reference sequence). V was shortened by 6 bases and J by 7 bases, with 13 bases between the two germline ends. This CDR3 has 13 residues. CDR3: CASRDSDMNEQFF. CDR3 DNA sequence: TGCGCCAGCAGGGACAGCGATATGAATGAGCAGTTCTTC.

In its sample, this clone was seen many times. The rearrangement uses TRBV6-5 and TRBJ1-2, with D hard to call. This CDR3 spans 12 amino acids. With 6 bases removed from V and 5 bases from J, the gap between germline ends came to 10 bases. Germline assignment: CDR1 MNHEY and CDR2 SVGAGI. The CDR3 region has the DNA TGTGCCAGCAGCACGGGGAGGTATGGCTACACCTTC. Its translation: CASSTGRYGYTF.

This clone was recorded once. The CDR3 sequence: CASSISPDRGTGELFF. CDR3 DNA: TGTGCCAGTAGTATCTCACCGGACAGGGGCACCGGGGAGCTGTTTTTT. The J gene is TRBJ2-2, the V gene TRBV19, with 9 nucleotides matching TRBD1. The CDR3 totals 16 residues. CDR1 is LNHDA, CDR2 SQIVND, per germline (reference sequence). After removal of 3 bases from V and 4 bases from J, the junction contained 6 bases not matched to a gene.

This chain links TRBV10-3 with TRBJ2-1, with TRBD2 matching over 14 bases. This CDR3 is 14 amino acids long. CDR1 is ENHRY, CDR2 SYGVKD, per germline. J lost 7 bases, V lost 8 bases, and 4 bases had no gene match. Written as DNA, the CDR3 is TGTGCCATCCAGACTAGCGGGAGGGCAAATGAGCAGTTCTTC. Its translation: CAIQTSGRANEQFF.

The V and J genes are TRBV5-6 and TRBJ1-5, with D perhaps TRBD1 (6 bases). The V gene's germline CDR1 is SGHDT and CDR2 YYEEEE. The length of the CDR3 is 16 residues. Deletions cut 4 bases from V and 3 bases from J, with 17 bases between. The CDR3 bases are TGTGCCAGCAGCGATTCGGGACAAGCGGTCAATCAGCCCCAGCATTTT. It encodes CASSDSGQAVNQPQHF.

The chain is built from TRBV7-9 and TRBJ2-7; no reliable D call. The CDR3 covers 13 residues. CDR1 SEHNR and CDR2 FQNEAQ come from the germline V gene (reference sequence). Between the trimmed V and J ends, which lost 3 bases and 2 bases, there was a span of 8 bases. Written as DNA, the CDR3 is TGTGCCAGCAGCTTCGCAGGCACCTACGAGCAGTACTTC. As protein: CASSFAGTYEQYF.

This rearrangement joins TRBV4-1 to TRBJ2-7; D may be TRBD1 (5 bases). CDR1 and CDR2 (germline): MGHRA, YSYEKL. The CDR3 is made up of 14 amino acids. V was clipped by 1 base and J by 2 bases, with 9 bases between them. In DNA form, the CDR3 reads TGCGCCAGCAGCCAAGCTGTGACAGCCTACGAGCAGTACTTC. The encoded protein is CASSQAVTAYEQYF.

The J gene is TRBJ2-7, the V gene TRBV5-5, with TRBD1 identical over 12 bases. Germline V gene data show CDR1 as SGHKS and CDR2 as YYEKEE (reference sequence). The length of the CDR3 is 15 residues. V was pared by 4 bases and J by 6 bases, with 8 bases of the junction left unmatched. The CDR3 sequence is CASSIRDRGLGEQYF. In DNA, the CDR3 is TGTGCCAGCAGCATCCGGGACAGGGGGCTTGGCGAGCAGTACTTC.

This rearrangement joins TRBV18 to TRBJ2-7; 10 bases are shared with TRBD2. Germline values: CDR1 KGHSH, CDR2 LQKENI. V was clipped by 0 bases and J by 2 bases; unmatched bases: 7. The CDR3 runs 17 residues. CDR3 sequence reads: CASSPPETSGQTYEQYF. CDR3 DNA: TGTGCCAGCTCACCACCTGAGACTAGCGGGCAGACCTACGAGCAGTACTTC. Drawing the rest from reference TRBV18 and TRBJ2-7, the complete variable domain is NAGVMQNPRHLVRRRGQEARLRCSPMKGHSHVYWYRQLPEEGLKFMVYLQKENIIDESGMPKERFSAEFPKEGPSILRIQQVVRGDSAAYFCASSPPETSGQTYEQYFGPGTRLTVT.

V gene TRBV19 combines with J gene TRBJ2-7, with TRBD1 matching over 7 bases. This CDR3 has 14 amino acids. The V gene end was trimmed by 5 bases and the J gene end by 2 bases; junction bases not matched to a gene: 6. Germline loops: CDR1 LNHDA, CDR2 SQIVND (reference sequence). CDR3 bases: TGTGCCAGTAGTCGACAGGGCGAGGCCTACGAGCAGTACTTC. It encodes CASSRQGEAYEQYF.

J is TRBJ1-2 and V is TRBV11-2; no firm D call. Germline values: CDR1 SGHAT, CDR2 FQNNGV. CDR3 size: 12 residues. Trimming took off 2 bases at V and 6 bases at J, with 7 bases between the two ends. CDR3 nucleotides: TGTGCCAGCAGCTTATTCTCGGATGGCTACACCTTC. Its protein is CASSLFSDGYTF.

The chain carries TRBV24-1 and TRBJ1-3; a possible D gene is TRBD1 (5 bases). The CDR3 is made up of 15 amino acids. V was shortened by 5 bases and J by 3 bases, with 13 bases between the two germline ends. Per germline, CDR1 KGHDR and CDR2 SFDVKD. The CDR3: CATSARGEGGNTIYF. The CDR3 coding sequence is TGTGCCACCAGTGCTCGGGGGGAAGGTGGAAACACCATATATTTT.

This chain joins TRBV20-1 and TRBJ2-7; D is unclear. Trimming left V 3 bases short and J 6 bases short, with 12 bases between. Looked up from germline, CDR1 is DFQATT and CDR2 is SNEGSKA (reference sequence). This CDR3 is built from 12 residues. The CDR3 DNA is TGCAGTGCTAGTAATCCCGGCGGCGAGCAGTACTTC. Amino acid sequence: CSASNPGGEQYF.

This clone showed up just a few times. The genes are TRBV7-9 and TRBJ1-1, with 7 bases fitting TRBD1. The V segment lost 5 bases and the J segment 0 bases; nucleotides outside the gene matches: 9. Germline V gene data show CDR1 as SEHNR and CDR2 as FQNEAQ (reference sequence). This CDR3 contains 16 residues. CDR3 sequence: CASSTLTGALNTEAFF. The CDR3 DNA is TGTGCCAGCAGCACGCTAACAGGGGCCCTGAACACTGAAGCTTTCTTT.

For this clone: This same CDR3 is encoded by further DNA sequences in the sample. The chain employs TRBV4-3 and TRBJ2-7, with 10 positions matching TRBD2. The CDR3 length is 16 residues. Germline V CDR1 and CDR2: LGHNA, YSLEER. V dropped 0 bases and J dropped 0; count of bases not matched to a gene: 2. The CDR3 DNA reads as TGCGCCAGCAGCCAAGATGAGCGGGAGGGCTCCTACGAGCAGTACTTC. Amino acid sequence: CASSQDEREGSYEQYF.